One sample yielded the 15 T cell receptor beta chains listed below, sequenced in a study of blood T cells in healthy people across ages. A second PCR, run for roughly 7 to 12 cycles, used a sample-barcoded 5' primer plus a J-beta primer mix. TCRdb ran MiXCR on the 5' RACE reads and lists one entry per CDR3 protein. The table records some 1,800,000 distinct CDR3 sequences, about two fifths of them present only once. Sequencing was performed on blood. These receptors all come from a human donor in good health.

The V and J genes are TRBV7-2 and TRBJ1-2, with 7 bases matching TRBD1. With 5 bases clipped from V and 5 bases from J, the junction kept 8 bases outside the gene matches. This CDR3 contains 14 residues. CDR1 and CDR2 from the germline V gene are SGHTA and FQGNSA. In nucleotides, the CDR3 is TGTGCCAGCAGCAACACAGGGGCCCTTTATGGCTACACCTTC. Amino acids: CASSNTGALYGYTF.

This clonotype was picked up one time. The chain uses TRBV7-2 and TRBJ1-2, with 12 bases that match TRBD1. V lost 5 bases, J lost 8 bases, and 9 bases stayed unmatched. CDR3 length: 15 residues. The germline gives CDR1 SGHTA, CDR2 FQGNSA. This chain's CDR3 is CASSPWDRGRKGYTF. CDR3 DNA sequence: TGTGCCAGCAGCCCCTGGGACAGGGGGCGTAAGGGCTACACCTTC.

In this sample, this clonotype turned up a few times. The chain combines TRBV5-1 with TRBJ1-1; TRBD1 matches at 9 bases. V lost 4 bases, J lost 3 bases, and 7 bases stayed unmatched. CDR1 is SGHRS, CDR2 YFSETQ, per germline. This CDR3 comprises 15 residues. This CDR3 is CASSTDRGADTEAFF. CDR3 coding DNA: TGCGCCAGCAGCACGGACAGGGGAGCTGACACTGAAGCTTTCTTT.

Regarding this clonotype: Just one base apart from a much larger clone, this may be a read error. V is TRBV15 and J is TRBJ2-7, with D uncertain. The germline V gene has CDR1 LNHNV and CDR2 YYDKDF (reference sequence). This CDR3 has 13 residues. The CDR3, as DNA: TGTGCCGCCAGCAGAGATAGCTCCTACGAGCAGTACTTC. It encodes CAASRDSSYEQYF.

The V gene is TRBV7-9, the J gene TRBJ1-5; D is undetermined. V was cut by 0 bases and J by 0 bases, with 18 bases left in between. The CDR3 spans 19 residues. CDR1 SEHNR and CDR2 FQNEAQ come from the germline V gene (reference sequence). The CDR3 loop reads CASSLAWRDDGDSNQPQHF. CDR3 DNA: TGTGCCAGCAGCTTAGCGTGGAGGGATGATGGGGATAGCAATCAGCCCCAGCATTTT.

DNA of the CDR3: TGTGCCAGCCGACAGCTAGCCTCCTACGAGCAGTACTTC. Translation gives CASRQLASYEQYF. The chain has TRBV6-5 and TRBJ2-7; D may match TRBD1 or TRBD2 (5 bases each). The ends were cut back, 8 bases at V and 0 bases at J, with 11 bases in the middle. Germline V gives CDR1 MNHEY, CDR2 SVGAGI. This CDR3 region has 13 residues.

This chain joins TRBV20-1 and TRBJ2-3; D is undetermined. Trimming left V 2 bases short and J 4 bases short, with 13 bases between. Germline CDR1 DFQATT, CDR2 SNEGSKA (reference sequence). The CDR3 sequence is 14 residues long. The CDR3 is CSARPELFSDTQYF. The DNA of the CDR3 is TGCAGTGCTAGACCCGAACTATTTTCAGATACGCAGTATTTT.

This clonotype was detected only a few times. The chain carries TRBV7-6 and TRBJ1-4; unclear D gene. V was pared by 1 base and J by 4 bases, with 7 bases between. Per germline, CDR1 SGHVS and CDR2 FNYEAQ. This CDR3 contains 14 residues. The CDR3 reads CASSLGHRNEKLFF. Written as DNA, the CDR3 is TGTGCCAGCAGCTTAGGGCACCGTAATGAAAAACTGTTTTTT.

The gene calls are TRBV24-1 and TRBJ2-4; TRBD1 or TRBD2 may be the D gene (5 bases each). The J call may not be correct, given that the DNA end is closer to TRBJ2-5. This CDR3 spans 14 amino acids. Germline V CDR1 and CDR2: KGHDR, SFDVKD. CDR3 amino acids: CATSDLGDGETQYF. As DNA, the CDR3 is TGTGCCACCAGTGACCTGGGGGATGGGGAGACCCAGTACTTC.

This clonotype was detected only a few times. The CDR3 loop is CASSQDRGDSPLHF. The CDR3 DNA is TGTGCCAGCTCACAGGACAGGGGAGACTCACCCCTCCACTTT. The J gene is TRBJ1-6, the V gene TRBV18, with 9 bases matching TRBD1. Trimming took 4 bases from V and 10 from J; bases not matched to a gene: 5. This CDR3 has 14 amino acids. Germline CDR1 and CDR2: KGHSH and LQKENI.

This clonotype was counted only a few times. The chain employs TRBV12-3 or TRBV12-4 and TRBJ2-3, with D uncertain. This CDR3 spans 14 amino acids. Between the trimmed V and J ends, which lost 3 bases and 2 bases, there was a span of 9 bases. CDR3 coding DNA: TGTGCCAGCAGTTTCTCGGCAGACACAGATACGCAGTATTTT. It specifies CASSFSADTDTQYF.

With respect to this clonotype: A single base separates this from a much larger clone, so it may be a read error. CDR3 bases: TGCAGCGTTGAAGATTCCCAGTCCTACGGGGGGCGCCCAGATACGCAGTATTTT. Translation gives CSVEDSQSYGGRPDTQYF. The chain is built from TRBV29-1 and TRBJ2-3; perhaps TRBD2 as D (7 bases). Deletions cut 0 bases from V and 4 bases from J, with 23 bases between. The CDR3 runs to 18 residues. Germline V lookup: CDR1 SQVTM, CDR2 ANQGSEA.

This sequence joins TRBV9 and TRBJ1-3; no firm D call. The germline CDR1 and CDR2 sequences are SGDLS and YYNGEE. This CDR3 has 15 amino acids. V was clipped by 4 bases and J by 0 bases, with 11 bases between them. The CDR3 coding sequence is TGTGCCAGCAGCACCCAACGGAGCTCTGGAAACACCATATATTTT. As protein: CASSTQRSSGNTIYF.

This clonotype was seen a handful of times. The chain employs TRBV7-2 and TRBJ1-1, with unresolved D. The length of the CDR3 is 11 residues. CDR1 is SGHTA and CDR2 is FQGNSA in the germline V gene. The V and J ends lost 5 bases and 7 bases respectively, with 8 bases between them. This CDR3 reads CASSRIIEAFF. The CDR3 DNA reads TGTGCCAGCAGCCGTATTATTGAAGCTTTCTTT.

This sequence joins TRBV12-3 or TRBV12-4 and TRBJ2-1; D ambiguous. V was pared by 3 bases and J by 2 bases, with 11 bases between. The CDR3 totals 15 residues. CDR3 bases: TGTGCCAGCAGTTTTGACGTCCTAGCCTACAATGAGCAGTTCTTC. Amino acid sequence: CASSFDVLAYNEQFF.